Following are 19 T cell receptor beta chains from one sample sequenced in a study of T cells in Graves' hyperthyroidism and ophthalmopathy (dated by TCRdb to the late 2010s). Library creation used multiplex PCR. This sample was sequenced with an Illumina HiSeq 2000. TCR beta CDR3 regions were amplified from RNA transcripts. The TCR CDR3 was subjected to a first round of RT-PCR using the HTBI primer set and the Qiagen OneStep RT-PCR kit. Using fastp trimming at Q25 and MiXCR clonotype assembly, TCRdb reanalyzed the public sequencing data and kept in-frame beta chains. Rows with one shared CDR3 protein collapse into an entry with the most common genes and DNA. The sample table lists 350,000 to 400,000 distinct CDR3 sequences, approximately 15% of them with a count of one. 32% of the sample is held by the ten biggest clonotypes. Material: blood. These receptors were obtained from a woman in her twenties or thirties with Graves' hyperthyroidism.

This clonotype turned up a few times. The chain uses TRBV6-1 and TRBJ2-6; D gene ambiguous. CDR3 size: 14 residues. Trimming removed 3 bases from V and 1 base from J, with 4 bases in between. Germline CDR1 reads MNHNS; CDR2 reads SASEGT. The CDR3 region is CASSDRSGANVLTF. The DNA for the CDR3 is TGTGCCAGCAGTGACAGGTCTGGGGCCAACGTCCTGACTTTC.

The table lists this clonotype with many counts. The chain uses TRBV30 and TRBJ1-5; D is perhaps TRBD1 (5 bases). V lost 0 bases, J lost 4 bases, and 16 bases lay in between. The CDR3 consists of 16 residues. In germline, CDR1 is GTSNPN, CDR2 SVGIG (reference sequence). This chain's CDR3 is CAWSVRKGKDNQPQHF. The DNA for the CDR3 is TGTGCCTGGAGTGTCCGGAAGGGGAAGGATAATCAGCCCCAGCATTTT.

This chain uses TRBV20-1 with TRBJ2-1, with no clear D. Germline CDR1 is DFQATT and CDR2 is SNEGSKA (reference sequence). The CDR3 extends over 14 amino acids. The V and J ends lost 1 base and 0 bases respectively, with 7 bases between them. CDR3 nucleotides: TGCAGTGCTAGAGTGGGCCCCTCCTACAATGAGCAGTTCTTC. It encodes CSARVGPSYNEQFF.

The sample holds many counts of this clonotype. This rearrangement joins TRBV7-2 to TRBJ2-1; maybe TRBD2 (6 bases). The V and J ends lost 11 bases and 1 base respectively, with 18 bases between them. The CDR3 contains 15 residues. Germline V gene data show CDR1 as SGHTA and CDR2 as FQGNSA. CDR3 amino acids: CAARRRGSSYNEQFF. CDR3 nucleotide sequence: TGTGCCGCTAGGCGGAGGGGAAGTTCCTACAATGAGCAGTTCTTC.

This clonotype came up many times. The CDR3 loop reads CSARDLGLLGGELFF. The CDR3 DNA reads TGCAGTGCTAGAGATCTAGGGCTTCTGGGTGGGGAGCTGTTTTTT. The gene calls are TRBV20-1 and TRBJ2-2, with unresolved D. V shed 0 bases and J shed 8 bases, with 16 bases lying between them. Looked up from germline, CDR1 is DFQATT and CDR2 is SNEGSKA (reference sequence). The CDR3 length is 15 residues.

This clonotype occurred many times. The chain employs TRBV30 and TRBJ2-2; D is uncertain. The germline gives CDR1 GTSNPN, CDR2 SVGIG (reference sequence). The CDR3 loop spans 11 amino acids. V lost 2 bases and J lost 8, with 6 bases in between. For the CDR3, the DNA is TGTGCCTGGAGTTATATTGGGGAGCTGTTTTTT. The encoded protein is CAWSYIGELFF.

This clonotype was seen many times. This chain joins TRBV6-1 and TRBJ1-2; 7 bases match TRBD1. After removal of 7 bases from V and 3 bases from J, the junction contained 8 bases not matched to a gene. The CDR3 runs 14 residues. CDR1 is MNHNS and CDR2 is SASEGT in the germline V gene. The CDR3 DNA follows: TGTGCCAGCACCTCGACAGGGAGGGACTATGGCTACACCTTC. This translates into CASTSTGRDYGYTF.

The chain employs TRBV30 and TRBJ2-7; 12 bases align to TRBD1. Germline CDR1 reads GTSNPN; CDR2 reads SVGIG (reference sequence). The CDR3 runs 12 residues. With 8 bases clipped from V and 5 bases from J, the junction kept 4 bases outside the gene matches. The CDR3 DNA reads TGTGCCCTGGGACAGGGGGCCCACGAGCAGTACTTC. Translating gives CALGQGAHEQYF.

This clonotype has ten or more counts. The V and J genes are TRBV3-1 and TRBJ2-7; 8 bases are shared with TRBD2. The V gene end was trimmed by 1 base and the J gene end by 5 bases; junction bases not matched to a gene: 4. From germline, CDR1 is LGHDT and CDR2 YNNKEL (reference sequence). This CDR3 is 14 amino acids long. CDR3 sequence (DNA): TGTGCCAGCAGCCAAGTGAGACTAGCGAACGAGCAGTACTTC. Residues: CASSQVRLANEQYF.

This clonotype was detected ten times or more. This chain connects TRBV18 to TRBJ2-3, with D possibly being TRBD2 (5 bases). There are 14 residues in the CDR3. Per the germline V gene, CDR1 is KGHSH and CDR2 is LQKENI. Trimming took 3 bases from V and 2 from J, leaving 9 bases between them. The CDR3 reads CASSPLRVTDTQYF. CDR3 sequence (DNA): TGTGCCAGCTCACCCTTGAGGGTCACAGATACGCAGTATTTT. The complete variable domain, with remaining parts taken from reference TRBV18 and TRBJ2-3, reads NAGVMQNPRHLVRRRGQEARLRCSPMKGHSHVYWYRQLPEEGLKFMVYLQKENIIDESGMPKERFSAEFPKEGPSILRIQQVVRGDSAAYFCASSPLRVTDTQYFGPGTRLTVL.

This clonotype has at least ten counts. This chain links TRBV12-3 or TRBV12-4 with TRBJ2-5; unclear D gene. V shed 1 base and J shed 5 bases, with 8 bases lying between them. There are 13 residues in the CDR3. The CDR3 DNA reads as TGTGCCAGCAGTTTAGGTTCCGGCGAGACCCAGTACTTC. It codes for CASSLGSGETQYF.

This chain connects TRBV15 to TRBJ2-3, with D tentatively TRBD1 or TRBD2 (5 bases each). Trimming left V 1 base short and J 0 bases short, with 17 bases between. The length of the CDR3 is 18 residues. Germline CDR1 LNHNV, CDR2 YYDKDF (reference sequence). This CDR3 reads CATSRGRGWGISTDTQYF. The CDR3 DNA sequence: TGTGCCACCAGCAGAGGGCGCGGGTGGGGGATTAGCACAGATACGCAGTATTTT.

This clonotype has ten or more counts. The rearrangement joins TRBV20-1 to TRBJ2-1, with D perhaps given as TRBD1 or TRBD2 (5 bases each). The CDR3 has 13 amino acids. Germline values: CDR1 DFQATT, CDR2 SNEGSKA (reference sequence). V lost 6 bases and J lost 0, with 9 bases in between. The CDR3 sequence is CSAWGSSYNEQFF. CDR3 bases: TGCAGTGCGTGGGGGAGCTCCTACAATGAGCAGTTCTTC.

This clonotype has at least ten counts. The genes are TRBV3-1 and TRBJ1-1, with D perhaps matching TRBD1 (6 bases). CDR3 length: 14 residues. The germline V gene encodes CDR1 LGHDT and CDR2 YNNKEL (reference sequence). The V gene lost 4 bases and the J gene lost 4 bases, with 13 bases spanning the gap. CDR3 sequence reads: CASSRTRGATEAFF. DNA for the CDR3: TGTGCCAGCAGCCGGACCAGGGGAGCCACTGAAGCTTTCTTT.

In regard to this clonotype: A much larger clone differs by one base, so this may be a read error. CDR3 in DNA: TGTGCCAGCAGTAACGAGAACGGCCGCCAAGATACCCAGTACTTC. Protein sequence: CASSNENGRQDTQYF. The gene calls are TRBV6-2 or TRBV6-3 and TRBJ2-5; no clear D gene. This CDR3 contains 15 residues. Germline V lookup: CDR1 MNHEY, CDR2 SVGEGT.

A note on this clonotype: Being one base from a much bigger clone, this may be a read error. The rearrangement uses TRBV13 and TRBJ2-1; TRBD2 is a possible D gene (6 bases). Per the germline V gene, CDR1 is PRHDT and CDR2 is FYEKMQ (reference sequence). Trimming shortened V by 1 base and J by 10 bases, and 17 bases separated the two germline ends. This CDR3 comprises 15 residues. The DNA for the CDR3 is TGTGCCAGCAGCTTAGTTCGACTAGTTCCGGGCGAGCAGTTCTTC. Amino acids: CASSLVRLVPGEQFF.

The chain has TRBV12-3 or TRBV12-4 and TRBJ2-1; TRBD2 aligns across 9 bases. Trimming removed 7 bases from V and 7 bases from J; junction bases left unmatched: 17. This CDR3 spans 17 amino acids. CDR3 in amino acids: CASTNPLGLAGGNEQFF. In DNA, the CDR3 is TGTGCCAGCACTAACCCTCTGGGACTAGCAGGTGGAAATGAGCAGTTCTTC.

This clonotype was found many times. The rearrangement joins TRBV18 to TRBJ2-1; 7 bases match TRBD1. This CDR3 region has 15 residues. After removal of 3 bases from V and 4 bases from J, the junction contained 6 bases not matched to a gene. In germline, CDR1 is KGHSH, CDR2 LQKENI. The CDR3 region is CASSPPGGSYNEQFF. The CDR3 region has the DNA TGTGCCAGCTCACCCCCAGGGGGATCTTACAATGAGCAGTTCTTC.

The count of this clonotype is one. The J gene is TRBJ2-7, the V gene TRBV20-1, with no clear D. Trimming took 1 base from V and 3 from J, leaving 13 bases between them. The CDR3 loop spans 14 amino acids. CDR1 and CDR2 from the germline V gene are DFQATT and SNEGSKA (reference sequence). This CDR3 is CSARVFRSGYEQYF. DNA of the CDR3: TGCAGTGCTAGAGTATTCCGATCCGGCTACGAGCAGTACTTC.